This TCR beta chain was obtained from a study of blood T cells in healthy people across ages. PCR was performed a second time for about 7 to 11 cycles using a sample-barcoded 5' primer and a J-beta primer mix. Using its own MiXCR run on the 5' RACE reads, TCRdb lists one record per CDR3 protein. This sample has more than 700,000 distinct CDR3 sequences; about half occur once, and the top ten carry 15% to 20%. This clonotype originated in a man older than 75 in good health. Sequenced input: blood.

This chain's CDR3 is CATSRAGSYGYTF. CDR3 DNA: TGTGCCACCAGCAGAGCGGGAAGCTATGGCTACACCTTC. This chain connects TRBV15 to TRBJ1-2; D is uncertain. Germline CDR1 is LNHNV and CDR2 is YYDKDF (reference sequence). Trimming pared 1 base from V and 4 bases from J, leaving 7 bases between. CDR3 length equals 13 residues.